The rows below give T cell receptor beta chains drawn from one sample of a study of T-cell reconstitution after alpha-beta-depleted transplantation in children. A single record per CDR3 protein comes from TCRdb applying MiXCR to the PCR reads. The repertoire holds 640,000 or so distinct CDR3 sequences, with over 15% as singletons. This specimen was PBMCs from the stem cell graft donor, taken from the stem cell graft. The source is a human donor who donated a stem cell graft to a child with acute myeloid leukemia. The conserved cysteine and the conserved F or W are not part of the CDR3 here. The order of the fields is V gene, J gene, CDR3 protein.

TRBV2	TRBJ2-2	ASWDWASGGTTVGELF
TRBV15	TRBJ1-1	ATSRVRSLLNTEAF
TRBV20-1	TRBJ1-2	SASSRFNYGYT
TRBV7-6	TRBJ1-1	ASSPFEGEGTEAF
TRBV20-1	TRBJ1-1	SARGDFTEAF
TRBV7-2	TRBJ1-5	ASSSSGLGGQPQH
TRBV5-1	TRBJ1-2	ASSLAGQESYGYT
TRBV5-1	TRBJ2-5	ASSLLISTQETQY
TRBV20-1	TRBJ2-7	SASPGQGGNEQY
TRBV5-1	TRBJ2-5	ASSLLPAGPSYQETQY
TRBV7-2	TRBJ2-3	ASSLVGRAGTDTQY
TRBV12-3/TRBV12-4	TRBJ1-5	ASSFSVQGNQPQH
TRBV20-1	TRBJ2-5	CASPGLAGRAPVETQY
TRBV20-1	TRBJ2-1	SARRRERGPYNEQF
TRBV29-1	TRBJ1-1	SVDSLNTEAF
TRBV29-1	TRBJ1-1	SVARGSGGTEAF
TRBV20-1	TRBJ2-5	CARVTGTGLQETQY
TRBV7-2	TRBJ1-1	ASSTTGTENTEAF
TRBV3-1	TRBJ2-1	ASSQVNRYNEQF
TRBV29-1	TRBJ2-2	SVEPRMGTGELF
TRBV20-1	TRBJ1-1	SARDLRQLMNTEAF
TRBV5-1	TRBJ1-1	ASSFSEDTEAF
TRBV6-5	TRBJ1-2	ASSYSGSGSPLGGYT
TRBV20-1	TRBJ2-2	SARENRVDTGELF
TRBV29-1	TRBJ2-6	SVRGHSGANVLT
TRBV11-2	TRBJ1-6	ASSFSGDNSPLH
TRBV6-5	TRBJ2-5	ASTSVGRETQY
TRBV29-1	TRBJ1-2	SVAGSRDYGYT
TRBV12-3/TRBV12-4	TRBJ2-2	ASRFEGLGDTGELF
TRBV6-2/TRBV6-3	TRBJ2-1	ASSYRGPEQF
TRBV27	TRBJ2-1	ASSLKAALFYNEQF
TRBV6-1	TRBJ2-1	ATRTRSNEQF